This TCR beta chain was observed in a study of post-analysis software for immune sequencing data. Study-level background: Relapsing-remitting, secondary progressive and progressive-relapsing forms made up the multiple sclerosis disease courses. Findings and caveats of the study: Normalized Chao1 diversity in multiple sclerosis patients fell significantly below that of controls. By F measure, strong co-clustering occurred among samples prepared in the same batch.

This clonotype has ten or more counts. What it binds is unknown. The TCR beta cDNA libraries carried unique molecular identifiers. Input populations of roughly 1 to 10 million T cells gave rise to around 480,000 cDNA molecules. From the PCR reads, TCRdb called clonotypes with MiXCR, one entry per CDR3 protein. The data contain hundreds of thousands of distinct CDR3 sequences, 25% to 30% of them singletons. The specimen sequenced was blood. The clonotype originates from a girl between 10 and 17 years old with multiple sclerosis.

The CDR3 DNA sequence: TGTGCCAGCAGTTTATCACTAGCGGGAGGCAAGAGCCAGTTCTTC. Translation gives CASSLSLAGGKSQFF. The chain recombines TRBV28 with TRBJ2-1; 12 nucleotides agree with TRBD2. This CDR3 comprises 15 residues. Trimming took 1 base from V and 13 from J; bases not matched to a gene: 8. Germline CDR1 and CDR2: MDHEN and SYDVKM. Full variable domain (missing parts from reference TRBV28 and TRBJ2-1): DVKVTQSSRYLVKRTGEKVFLECVQDMDHENMFWYRQDPGLGLRLIYFSYDVKMKEKGDIPEGYSVSREKKERFSLILESASTNQTSMYLCASSLSLAGGKSQFFGPGTRLTVL.